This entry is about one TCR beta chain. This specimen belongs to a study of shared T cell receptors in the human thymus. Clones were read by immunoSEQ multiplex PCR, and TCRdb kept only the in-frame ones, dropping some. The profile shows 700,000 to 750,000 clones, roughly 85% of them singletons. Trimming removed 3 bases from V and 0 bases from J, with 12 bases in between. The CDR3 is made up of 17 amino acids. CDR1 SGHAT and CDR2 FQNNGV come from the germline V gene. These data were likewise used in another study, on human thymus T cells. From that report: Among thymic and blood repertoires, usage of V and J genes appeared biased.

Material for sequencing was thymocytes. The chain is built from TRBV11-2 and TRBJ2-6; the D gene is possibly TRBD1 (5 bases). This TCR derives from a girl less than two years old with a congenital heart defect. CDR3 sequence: CASSFRQKSSGANVLTF. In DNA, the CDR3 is TGTGCCAGCAGCTTTCGACAGAAGAGCTCTGGGGCCAACGTCCTGACTTTC.